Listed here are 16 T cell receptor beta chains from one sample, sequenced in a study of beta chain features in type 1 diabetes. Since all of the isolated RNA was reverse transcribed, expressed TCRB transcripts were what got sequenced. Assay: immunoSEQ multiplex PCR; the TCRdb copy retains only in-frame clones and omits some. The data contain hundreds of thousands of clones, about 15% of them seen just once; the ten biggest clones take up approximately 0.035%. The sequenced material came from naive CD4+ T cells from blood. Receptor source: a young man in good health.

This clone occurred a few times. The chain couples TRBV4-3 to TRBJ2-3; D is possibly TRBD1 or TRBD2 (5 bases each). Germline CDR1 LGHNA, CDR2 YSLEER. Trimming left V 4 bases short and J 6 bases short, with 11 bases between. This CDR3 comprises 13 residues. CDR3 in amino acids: CASSPSGADTQYF. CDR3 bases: TGCGCCAGCAGCCCTTCCGGGGCCGATACGCAGTATTTT.

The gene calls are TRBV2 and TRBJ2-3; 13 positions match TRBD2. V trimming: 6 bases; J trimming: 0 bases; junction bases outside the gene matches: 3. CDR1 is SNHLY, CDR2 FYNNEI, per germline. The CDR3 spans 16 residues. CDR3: CASRRGLAGSTDTQYF. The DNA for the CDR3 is TGTGCCAGCAGGCGGGGACTAGCGGGGAGCACAGATACGCAGTATTTT. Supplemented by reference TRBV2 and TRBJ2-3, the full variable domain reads EPEVTQTPSHQVTQMGQEVILRCVPISNHLYFYWYRQILGQKVEFLVSFYNNEISEKSEIFDDQFSVERPDGSNFTLKIRSTKLEDSAMYFCASRRGLAGSTDTQYFGPGTRLTVL.

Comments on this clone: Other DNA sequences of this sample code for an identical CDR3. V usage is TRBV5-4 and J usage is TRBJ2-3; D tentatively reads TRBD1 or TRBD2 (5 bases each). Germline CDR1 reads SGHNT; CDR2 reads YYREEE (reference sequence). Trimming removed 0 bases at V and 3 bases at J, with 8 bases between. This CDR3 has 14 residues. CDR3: CASSLEWGTDTQYF. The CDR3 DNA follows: TGTGCCAGCAGCTTGGAATGGGGGACAGATACGCAGTATTTT.

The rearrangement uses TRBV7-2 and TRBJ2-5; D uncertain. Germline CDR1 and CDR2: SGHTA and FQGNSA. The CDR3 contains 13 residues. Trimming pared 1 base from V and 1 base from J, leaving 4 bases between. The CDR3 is CASSLGAQETQYF. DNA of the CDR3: TGTGCCAGCAGCTTAGGAGCCCAAGAGACCCAGTACTTC. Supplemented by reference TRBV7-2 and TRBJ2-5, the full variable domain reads GAGVSQSPSNKVTEKGKDVELRCDPISGHTALYWYRQSLGQGLEFLIYFQGNSAPDKSGLPSDRFSAERTGGSVSTLTIQRTQQEDSAVYLCASSLGAQETQYFGPGTRLLVL.

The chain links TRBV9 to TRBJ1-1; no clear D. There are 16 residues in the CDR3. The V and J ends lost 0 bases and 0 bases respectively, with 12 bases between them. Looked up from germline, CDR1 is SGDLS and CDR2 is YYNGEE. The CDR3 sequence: CASSVEPGKMNTEAFF. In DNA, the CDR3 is TGTGCCAGCAGCGTAGAACCGGGAAAAATGAACACTGAAGCTTTCTTT.

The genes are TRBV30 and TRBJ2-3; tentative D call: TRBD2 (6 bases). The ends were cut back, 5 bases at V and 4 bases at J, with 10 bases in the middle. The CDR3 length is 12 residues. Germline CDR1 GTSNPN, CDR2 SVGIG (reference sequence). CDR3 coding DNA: TGTGCCTGGGGACTATTGCCAGATACGCAGTATTTT. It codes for CAWGLLPDTQYF.

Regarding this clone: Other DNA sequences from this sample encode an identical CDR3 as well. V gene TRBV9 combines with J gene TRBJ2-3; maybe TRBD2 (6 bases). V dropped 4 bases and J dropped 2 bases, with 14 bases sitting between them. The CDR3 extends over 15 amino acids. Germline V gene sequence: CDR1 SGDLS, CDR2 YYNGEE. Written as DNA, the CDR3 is TGTGCCAGCAGCCCCCGGACTACCCACACAGATACGCAGTATTTT. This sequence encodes CASSPRTTHTDTQYF.

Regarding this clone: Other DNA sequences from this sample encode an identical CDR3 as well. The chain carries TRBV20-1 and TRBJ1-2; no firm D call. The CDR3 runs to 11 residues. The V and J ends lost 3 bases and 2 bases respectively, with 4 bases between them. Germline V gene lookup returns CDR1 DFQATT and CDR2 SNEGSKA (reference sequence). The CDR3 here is CSASHNYGYTF. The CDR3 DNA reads TGCAGTGCTAGTCACAACTATGGCTACACCTTC.

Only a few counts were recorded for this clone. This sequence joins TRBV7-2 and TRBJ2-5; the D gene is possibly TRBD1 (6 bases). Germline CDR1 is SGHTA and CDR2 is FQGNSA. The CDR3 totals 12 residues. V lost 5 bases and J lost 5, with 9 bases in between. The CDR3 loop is CASSQGPETQYF. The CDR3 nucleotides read TGTGCCAGCAGCCAGGGGCCCGAGACCCAGTACTTC.

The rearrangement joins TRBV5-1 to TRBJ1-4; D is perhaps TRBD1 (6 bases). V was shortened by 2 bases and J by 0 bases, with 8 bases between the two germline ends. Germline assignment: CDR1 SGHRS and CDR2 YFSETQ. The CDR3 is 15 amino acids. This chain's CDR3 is CASSFGGSTNEKLFF. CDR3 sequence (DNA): TGCGCCAGCAGCTTCGGGGGCTCAACTAATGAAAAACTGTTTTTT.

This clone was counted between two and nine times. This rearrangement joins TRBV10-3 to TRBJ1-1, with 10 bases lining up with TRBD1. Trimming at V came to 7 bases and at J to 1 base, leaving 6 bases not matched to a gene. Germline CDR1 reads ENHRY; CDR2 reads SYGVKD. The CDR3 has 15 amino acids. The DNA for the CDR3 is TGTGCCATCACCCCCCGGACAGGGGGGAACACTGAAGCTTTCTTT. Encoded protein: CAITPRTGGNTEAFF.

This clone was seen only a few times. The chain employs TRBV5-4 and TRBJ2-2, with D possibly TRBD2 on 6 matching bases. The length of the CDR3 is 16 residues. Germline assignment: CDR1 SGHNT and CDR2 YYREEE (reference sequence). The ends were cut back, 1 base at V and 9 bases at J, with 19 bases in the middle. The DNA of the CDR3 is TGTGCCAGCAGCTTGACTAGCTCCTCCTCAAAAAGGGAGCTGTTTTTT. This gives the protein CASSLTSSSSKRELFF.

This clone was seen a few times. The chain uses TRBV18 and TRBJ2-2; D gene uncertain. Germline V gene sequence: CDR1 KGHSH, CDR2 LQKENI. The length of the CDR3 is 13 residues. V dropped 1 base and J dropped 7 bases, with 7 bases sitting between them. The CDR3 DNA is TGTGCCAGCTCACCACAGGGTCTCGGGGAGCTGTTTTTT. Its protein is CASSPQGLGELFF.

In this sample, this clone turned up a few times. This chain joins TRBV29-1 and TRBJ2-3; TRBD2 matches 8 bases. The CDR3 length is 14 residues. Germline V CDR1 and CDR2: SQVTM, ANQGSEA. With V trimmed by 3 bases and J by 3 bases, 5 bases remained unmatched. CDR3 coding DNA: TGCAGCGTTGACAGCGGGGGCCGGACAGATACGCAGTATTTT. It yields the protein CSVDSGGRTDTQYF.

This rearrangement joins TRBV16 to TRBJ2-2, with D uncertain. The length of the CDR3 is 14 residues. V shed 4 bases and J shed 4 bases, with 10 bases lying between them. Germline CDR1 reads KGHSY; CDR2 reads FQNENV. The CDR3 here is CASSPTKGTGELFF. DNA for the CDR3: TGTGCCAGCAGCCCGACAAAGGGCACCGGGGAGCTGTTTTTT.

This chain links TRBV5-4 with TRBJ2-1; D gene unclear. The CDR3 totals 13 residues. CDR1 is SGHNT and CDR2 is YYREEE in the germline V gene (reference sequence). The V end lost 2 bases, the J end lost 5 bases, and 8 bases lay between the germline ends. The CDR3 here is CASSFSSHNEQFF. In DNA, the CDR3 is TGTGCCAGCAGCTTTAGTAGTCACAATGAGCAGTTCTTC.